One T cell receptor (beta chain) is described in this entry. The antigen is not known. Assay runs were performed at deep level. Produced via immunoSEQ multiplex PCR; TCRdb's table is partial and in-frame only. The top ten hold roughly 0.4% of the sample, which has about 1.5 million clones, 98% seen once. The record originates from a study of shared clonotypes between healthy human individuals. Study outcomes and limitations: Inspection by rarefaction showed sorted-subset sequencing to be incomplete despite large depth. Clonotypes which were not shared had lower generation probabilities than clonotypes that all four donors shared.

Memory CD4+ cells were the fraction left after CD45RA+ naive selection. Sequenced input: naive CD4+ T cells sorted from blood. Subset described: CD45RA+ positively selected. This clonotype originated in a man aged 25-40 years in good health.

In DNA form, the CDR3 reads TGTGCCAGCAGCGATATGAGGGGGAAGTACGAGCAGTACTTC. This translates into CASSDMRGKYEQYF. V is TRBV5-4 and J is TRBJ2-7; D might be TRBD1 (6 bases). V lost 4 bases, J lost 4 bases, and 15 bases lay in between. The CDR3 spans 14 residues. From germline, CDR1 is SGHNT and CDR2 YYREEE (reference sequence).